A single sample gave rise to the 5 T cell receptor beta chains below, sequenced in a study of blood T cell repertoires in COVID-19 (dated by TCRdb to the early 2020s). Libraries were made using the immunoSEQ multiplex PCR assay. TCRdb retrieved this table from immuneACCESS and kept in-frame rearrangements only. Not all clones are present; in checked studies, unresolved V genes account for under half, and no reason is known for the remainder. The sample records roughly 340,000 clones, around nine tenths of which are singletons. Jointly, the top ten make up about 7% of the sample. Sequencing used peripheral blood. All receptors derive from an older woman with COVID-19, enrolled during active disease.

The chain couples TRBV5-1 to TRBJ1-2; no clear D gene. In germline, CDR1 is SGHRS, CDR2 YFSETQ. The CDR3 covers 11 residues. Between the trimmed V and J ends, which lost 7 bases and 7 bases, there was a span of 11 bases. This CDR3 reads CASGEEGGYTF. Written as DNA, the CDR3 is TGCGCCAGCGGGGAGGAAGGTGGCTACACCTTC.

The rearrangement links TRBV6-5 to TRBJ2-1; 10 nucleotides align to TRBD1. The V gene's germline CDR1 is MNHEY and CDR2 SVGAGI. J gave up 9 bases and V 2 bases, and 7 bases lay outside the gene matches. This CDR3 has 15 residues. As DNA, the CDR3 is TGTGCCAGCAGTTACCCGGGACAGGGGTCAGGTGAGCAGTTCTTC. It yields the protein CASSYPGQGSGEQFF.

This chain links TRBV7-9 with TRBJ1-2; 8 bases line up with TRBD1. The CDR3 runs to 15 residues. The V gene end was trimmed by 6 bases and the J gene end by 4 bases; junction bases not matched to a gene: 10. Germline loops: CDR1 SEHNR, CDR2 FQNEAQ (reference sequence). CDR3 DNA sequence: TGTGCCAGCAGGGCACCAGGGGGCGACACCTATGGCTACACCTTC. Residues: CASRAPGGDTYGYTF.

CDR3 coding DNA: TGTGCCAGCAGCGGGGGAATATCACCCCTCCACTTT. Translated: CASSGGISPLHF. The chain has TRBV6-5 and TRBJ1-6, with a tentative D call TRBD1 (5 bases). The V and J ends lost 6 bases and 10 bases respectively, with 10 bases between them. The V gene's germline CDR1 is MNHEY and CDR2 SVGAGI. This CDR3 has 12 residues.

The rearrangement links TRBV4-1 to TRBJ2-7, with 9 bases lining up with TRBD1. The CDR3 runs 14 residues. V was clipped by 5 bases and J by 0 bases; unmatched bases: 2. Per the germline V gene, CDR1 is MGHRA and CDR2 is YSYEKL. This CDR3 is CASSVDRGSYEQYF. CDR3 DNA: TGCGCCAGCAGCGTGGACAGGGGCTCCTACGAGCAGTACTTC.